This TCR beta chain was recovered during a study of identical twins. V was cut by 8 bases and J by 0 bases, with 22 bases left in between. The germline gives CDR1 MNHEY, CDR2 SMNVEV (reference sequence). The CDR3 is 17 residues long. TCRdb recomputed calls from the 5' RACE reads with MiXCR, one row per CDR3 protein. The sample has approximately 490,000 distinct CDR3 sequences; about a fifth are singletons. The same sample was also studied in work on yellow fever vaccine responses in identical twins.

The sequenced sample was CD4+ T cells sorted from blood. This clonotype was sampled from a woman younger than 30 in good health. The rearrangement joins TRBV27 to TRBJ1-2, with no clear D. Written as DNA, the CDR3 is TGTGCCAGCGGAGACTCGGGAGCGTGGGGTTCTAACTATGGCTACACCTTC. Its protein is CASGDSGAWGSNYGYTF.